Listed here is a single TCR beta chain. CDR3 length: 15 residues. V shed 2 bases, J shed 9 bases, and the junction held 8 bases outside the gene matches. Germline V lookup: CDR1 SGHVS, CDR2 FNYEAQ. From the 5' RACE reads, TCRdb called clonotypes with MiXCR, one entry per CDR3 protein. In the table there are over 45,000 distinct CDR3 sequences, 9.3% of which are singletons. The source of the sample is a study of T-cell memory formation after mild COVID-19. The receptor was derived from an adult woman who had mild COVID-19 (a few samples of this study predate the infection). Cell type and time point are not known. The chain uses TRBV7-6 and TRBJ2-1, with 9 bases that match TRBD2. The sequencing input was PBMCs or a T cell subset sorted from them (not recorded which). The CDR3 sequence: CASSLNAGGPGEQFF. The CDR3 DNA sequence: TGTGCCAGCAGCTTAAACGCGGGAGGGCCCGGTGAGCAGTTCTTC.